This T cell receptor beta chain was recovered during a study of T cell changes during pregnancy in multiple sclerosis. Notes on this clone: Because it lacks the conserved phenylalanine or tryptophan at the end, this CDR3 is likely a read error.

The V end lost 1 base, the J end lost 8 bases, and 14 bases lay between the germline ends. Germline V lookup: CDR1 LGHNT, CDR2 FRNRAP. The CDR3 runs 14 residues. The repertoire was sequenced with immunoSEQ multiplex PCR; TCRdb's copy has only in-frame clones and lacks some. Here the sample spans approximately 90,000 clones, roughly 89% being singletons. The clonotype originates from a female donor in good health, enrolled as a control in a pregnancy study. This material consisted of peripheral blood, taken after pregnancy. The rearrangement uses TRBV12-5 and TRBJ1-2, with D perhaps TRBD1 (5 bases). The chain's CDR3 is CASGLGQFMKGYTL. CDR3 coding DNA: TGTGCTAGTGGTTTGGGACAGTTTATGAAGGGCTACACCCTC.